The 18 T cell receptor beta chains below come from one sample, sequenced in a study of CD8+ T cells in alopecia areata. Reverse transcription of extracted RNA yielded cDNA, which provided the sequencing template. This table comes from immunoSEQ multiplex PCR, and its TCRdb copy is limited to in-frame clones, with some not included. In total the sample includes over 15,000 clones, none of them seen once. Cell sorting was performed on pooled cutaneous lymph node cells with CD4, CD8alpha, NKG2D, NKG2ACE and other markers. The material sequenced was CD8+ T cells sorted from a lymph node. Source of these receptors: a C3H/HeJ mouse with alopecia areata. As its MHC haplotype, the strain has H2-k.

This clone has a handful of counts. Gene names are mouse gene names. Incomplete CDR3 DNA: TGTGCCAGCGGTGATGGGGAC. Residues: CASGDGD. The whole CDR3 sequence reads CASGDGDTQYF. This chain uses TRBV13-2 with TRBJ2-5, with no clear D. From the germline J gene comes the end of the CDR3, since the read stops 4 residues before it. CDR3 length: 11 amino acids. Germline CDR1 NNHNN, CDR2 SYGAGS (reference sequence).

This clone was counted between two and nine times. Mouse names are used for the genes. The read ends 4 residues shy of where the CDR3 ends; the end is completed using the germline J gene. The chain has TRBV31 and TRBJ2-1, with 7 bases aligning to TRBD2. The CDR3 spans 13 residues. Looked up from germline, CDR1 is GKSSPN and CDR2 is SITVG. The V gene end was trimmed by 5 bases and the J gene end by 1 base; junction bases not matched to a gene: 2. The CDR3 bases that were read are TGTGCCTGGGACTGGGCCAACTATGCT. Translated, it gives CAWDWANYA. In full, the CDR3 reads CAWDWANYAEQFF.

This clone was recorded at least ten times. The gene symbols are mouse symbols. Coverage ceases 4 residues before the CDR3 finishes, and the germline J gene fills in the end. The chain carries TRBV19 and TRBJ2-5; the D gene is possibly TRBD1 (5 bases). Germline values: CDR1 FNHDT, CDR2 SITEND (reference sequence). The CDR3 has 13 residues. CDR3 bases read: TGTGCCAGCAGTATAGGACAGAGGGAC. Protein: CASSIGQRD. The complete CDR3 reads CASSIGQRDTQYF.

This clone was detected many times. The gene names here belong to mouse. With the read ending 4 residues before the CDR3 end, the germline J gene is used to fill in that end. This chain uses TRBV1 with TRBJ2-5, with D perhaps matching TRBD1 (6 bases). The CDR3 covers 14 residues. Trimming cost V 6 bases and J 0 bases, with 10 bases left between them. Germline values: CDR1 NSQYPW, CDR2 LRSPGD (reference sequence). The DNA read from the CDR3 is TGCACCTGCAGGGGACAAATCAACCAAGAC. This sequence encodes CTCRGQINQD. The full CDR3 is CTCRGQINQDTQYF.

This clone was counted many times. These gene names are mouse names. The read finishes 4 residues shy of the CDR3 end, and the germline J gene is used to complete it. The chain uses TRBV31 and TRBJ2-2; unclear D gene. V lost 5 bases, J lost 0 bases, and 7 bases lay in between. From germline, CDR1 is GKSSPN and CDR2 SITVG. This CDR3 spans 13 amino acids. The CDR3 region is CAWPGANTGQLYF. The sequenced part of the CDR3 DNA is TGTGCCTGGCCAGGAGCAAACACCGGG. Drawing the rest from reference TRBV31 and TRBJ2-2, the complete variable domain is AQTIHQWPVAEIKAVGSPLSLGCTIKGKSSPNLYWYWQATGGTLQQLFYSITVGQVESVVQLNLSASRPKDDQFILSTEKLLLSHSGFYLCAWPGANTGQLYFGEGSKLTVL.

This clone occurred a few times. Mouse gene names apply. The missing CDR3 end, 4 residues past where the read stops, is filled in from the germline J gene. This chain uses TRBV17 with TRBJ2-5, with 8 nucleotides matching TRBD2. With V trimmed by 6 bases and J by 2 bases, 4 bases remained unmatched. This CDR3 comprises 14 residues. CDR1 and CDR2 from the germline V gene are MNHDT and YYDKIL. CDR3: CASSPGGSQDTQYF. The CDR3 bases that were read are TGTGCTAGCAGCCCTGGGGGGTCCCAAGAC. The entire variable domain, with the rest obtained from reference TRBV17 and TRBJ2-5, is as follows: DTTVKQNPRYKLARVGKPVNLICSQTMNHDTMYWYQKKPNQAPKLLLFYYDKILNREADTFEKFQSSRPNNSFCSLYIGSAGLEYSAMYLCASSPGGSQDTQYFGPGTRLLVL.

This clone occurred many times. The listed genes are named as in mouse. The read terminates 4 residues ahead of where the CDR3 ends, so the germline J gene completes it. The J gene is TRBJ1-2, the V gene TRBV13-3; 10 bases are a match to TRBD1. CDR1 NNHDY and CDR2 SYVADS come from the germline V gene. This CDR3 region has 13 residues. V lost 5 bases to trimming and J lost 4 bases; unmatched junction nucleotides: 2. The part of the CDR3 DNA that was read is TGTGCCAGCAGGACAGGGGGCGTCTCC. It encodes CASRTGGVS. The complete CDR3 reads CASRTGGVSDYTF.

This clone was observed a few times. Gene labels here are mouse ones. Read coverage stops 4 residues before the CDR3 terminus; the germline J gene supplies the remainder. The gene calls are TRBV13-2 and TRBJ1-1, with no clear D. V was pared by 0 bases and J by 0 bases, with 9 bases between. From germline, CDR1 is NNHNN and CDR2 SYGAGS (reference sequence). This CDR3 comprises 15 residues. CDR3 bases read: TGTGCCAGCGGTGATGGTACAGATGCAAACACA. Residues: CASGDGTDANT. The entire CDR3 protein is CASGDGTDANTEVFF.

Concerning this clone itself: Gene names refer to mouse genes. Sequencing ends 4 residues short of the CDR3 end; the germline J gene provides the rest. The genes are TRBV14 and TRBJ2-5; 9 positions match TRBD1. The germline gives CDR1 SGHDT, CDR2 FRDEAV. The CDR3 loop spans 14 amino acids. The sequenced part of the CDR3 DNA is TGTGCCAGCAGTTTTGGGGACAGGGAGGAC. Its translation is CASSFGDRED. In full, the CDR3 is CASSFGDREDTQYF.

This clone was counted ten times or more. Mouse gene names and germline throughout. This CDR3 is CASSDRNTGQLYF. CDR3 bases read: TGTGCCAGCAGTGACAGAAACACCGGG. The rearrangement joins TRBV13-3 to TRBJ2-2; D not certain. The read terminates 4 residues ahead of where the CDR3 ends, so the germline J gene completes it. Trimming took 2 bases from V and 1 from J, leaving 3 bases between them. The CDR3 is made up of 13 amino acids. The germline gives CDR1 NNHDY, CDR2 SYVADS.

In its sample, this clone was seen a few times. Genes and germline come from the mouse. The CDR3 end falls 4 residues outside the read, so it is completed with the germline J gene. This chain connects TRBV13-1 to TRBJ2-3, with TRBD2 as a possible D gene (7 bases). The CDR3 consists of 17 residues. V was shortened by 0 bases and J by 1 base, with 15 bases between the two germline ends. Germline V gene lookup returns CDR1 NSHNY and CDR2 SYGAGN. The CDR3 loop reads CASSDARGALGAETLYF. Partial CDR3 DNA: TGTGCCAGCAGTGATGCACGGGGGGCGCTGGGTGCAGAA.

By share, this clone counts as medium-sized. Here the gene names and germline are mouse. CDR3 sequence: CASGDKDWGESAETLYF. The covered CDR3 bases are TGTGCCAGCGGTGATAAGGACTGGGGGGAGAGTGCAGAA. The chain joins TRBV13-2 to TRBJ2-3; TRBD2 matches at 11 bases. The read ends 4 residues before the CDR3 terminus; that terminus is restored from the germline J gene. J lost 0 bases, V lost 1 base, and 4 bases had no gene match. The CDR3 extends over 17 amino acids. The germline V gene has CDR1 NNHNN and CDR2 SYGAGS (reference sequence).

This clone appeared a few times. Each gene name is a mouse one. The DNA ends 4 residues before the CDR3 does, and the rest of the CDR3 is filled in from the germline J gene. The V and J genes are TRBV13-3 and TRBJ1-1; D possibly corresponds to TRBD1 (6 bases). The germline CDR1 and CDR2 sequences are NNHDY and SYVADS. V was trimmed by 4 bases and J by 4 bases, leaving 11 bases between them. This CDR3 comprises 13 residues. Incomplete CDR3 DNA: TGTGCCAGCAGTCGGGACAAAAGCACA. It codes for CASSRDKST. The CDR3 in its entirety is CASSRDKSTEVFF.

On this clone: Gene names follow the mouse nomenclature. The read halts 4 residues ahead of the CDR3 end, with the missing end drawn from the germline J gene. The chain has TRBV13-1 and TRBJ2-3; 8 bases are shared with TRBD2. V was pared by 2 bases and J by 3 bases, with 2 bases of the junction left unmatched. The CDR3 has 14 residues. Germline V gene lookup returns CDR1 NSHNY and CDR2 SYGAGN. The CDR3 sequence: CASSEAGGAETLYF. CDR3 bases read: TGTGCCAGCAGTGAGGCTGGGGGGGCAGAA.

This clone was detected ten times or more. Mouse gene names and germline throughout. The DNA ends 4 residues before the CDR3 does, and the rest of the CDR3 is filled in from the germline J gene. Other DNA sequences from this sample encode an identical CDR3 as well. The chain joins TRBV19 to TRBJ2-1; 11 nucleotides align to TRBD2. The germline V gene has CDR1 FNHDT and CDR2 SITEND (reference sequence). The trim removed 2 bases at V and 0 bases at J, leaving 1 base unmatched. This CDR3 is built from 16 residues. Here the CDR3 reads CASSIDWGGNYAEQFF. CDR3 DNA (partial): TGTGCCAGCAGTATCGACTGGGGGGGTAACTATGCT.

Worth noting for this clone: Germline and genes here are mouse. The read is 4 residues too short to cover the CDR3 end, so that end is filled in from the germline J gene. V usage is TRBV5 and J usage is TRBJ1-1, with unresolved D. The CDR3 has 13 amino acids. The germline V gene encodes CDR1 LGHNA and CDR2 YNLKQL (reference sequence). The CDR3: CASSQEKGTEVFF. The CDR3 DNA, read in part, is TGTGCCAGCAGCCAAGAAAAGGGTACA.

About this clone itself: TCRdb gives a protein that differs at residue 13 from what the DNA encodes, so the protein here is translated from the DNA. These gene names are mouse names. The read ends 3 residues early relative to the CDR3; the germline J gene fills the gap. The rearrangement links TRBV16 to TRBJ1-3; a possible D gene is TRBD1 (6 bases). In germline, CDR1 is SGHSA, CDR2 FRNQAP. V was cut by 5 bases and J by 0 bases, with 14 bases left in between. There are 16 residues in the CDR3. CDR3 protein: CASSPGTPNSGNTLYF. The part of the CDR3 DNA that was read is TGTGCAAGCAGCCCAGGGACACCCAATTCTGGAAATACG.

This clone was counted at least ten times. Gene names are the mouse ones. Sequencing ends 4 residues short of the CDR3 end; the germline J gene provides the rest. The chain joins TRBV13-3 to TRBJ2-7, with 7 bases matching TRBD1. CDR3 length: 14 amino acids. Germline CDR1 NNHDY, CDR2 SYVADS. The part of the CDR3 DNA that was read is TGTGCCAGCAGTGATCACAGGGGCCCTTAT. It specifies CASSDHRGPY. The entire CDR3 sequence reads CASSDHRGPYEQYF.